This is a list of T cell receptor beta chains from one sample in a study of blood T cell repertoires in COVID-19. The assay was immunoSEQ multiplex PCR, and TCRdb's table has in-frame clones only and misses some. The sample contains under 25,000 clones, roughly 73% of which appear only once. The specimen sequenced was peripheral blood. These receptors all come from a human donor in a cohort sampled during active or convalescent COVID-19. The CDR3 runs from the conserved cysteine through the conserved F or W. A D gene is named only where the DNA matches it firmly. Size is omitted from some rows. Given values are once, few, many or a class for expanded clones.

size	V	D	length	J	DNA	CDR3
NA	TRBV28	TRBD1	16	TRBJ1-4	TGTGCCAGCAGCCTAGGGACAGGGTGGGTCGGTGCAAAACTGTTTTTT	CASSLGTGWVGAKLFF
NA	TRBV12-3/TRBV12-4	NA	13	TRBJ1-3	TGTGCCAGCAGTTTTCGGTCTGGAAACACCATATATTTT	CASSFRSGNTIYF
NA	TRBV15	NA	15	TRBJ2-6	TGTGCCACCAGCATCAGGGGATCTGGGGCCAACGTCCTGACTTTC	CATSIRGSGANVLTF
NA	TRBV28	NA	16	TRBJ2-1	TGTGCCAGCAGTTTAGGGGCTTTAGGGACTGACAATGAGCAGTTCTTC	CASSLGALGTDNEQFF
NA	TRBV3-1/TRBV3-2	NA	13	TRBJ1-2	TGTGCCAGCAGCCAGGAAGGGAGCTATGGCTACACCTTC	CASSQEGSYGYTF
NA	TRBV28	TRBD1	16	TRBJ1-2	TGTGCCAGCAGCCCATGGGGACAGGGGGCCTCCTATGGCTACACCTTC	CASSPWGQGASYGYTF
NA	TRBV6-5	TRBD1	15	TRBJ1-2	TGTGCCAGCAGTTACTACAGGGGGCAAAACTATGGCTACACCTTC	CASSYYRGQNYGYTF
NA	TRBV28	TRBD1	18	TRBJ2-7	TGTGCCAGCAGTTTTTCACCAACCGGGACAGGGGGTAGTATAAAGCAGTACTTC	CASSFSPTGTGGSIKQYF
NA	TRBV5-1	NA	14	TRBJ2-7	TGCGCCAGCAGCTTGGGCACTGTTAGAAACGAGCAGTACTTC	CASSLGTVRNEQYF
NA	TRBV6-5	TRBD1	13	TRBJ1-1	TGTGCCATAAACAGGGGGAAGGGGACTGAAGCTTTCTTT	CAINRGKGTEAFF
NA	TRBV28	NA	13	TRBJ1-1	TGTGCCAGCAGTTTATCCCGAGCGGTGGGAGCTTTCTTT	CASSLSRAVGAFF
NA	TRBV5-6	TRBD1	14	TRBJ1-2	TGTGCCAGCAGCTCGCTGGACAGGGGAGGCGGCTACACCTTC	CASSSLDRGGGYTF
once	TRBV11-2	TRBD2	16	TRBJ2-1	TGTGCCAGCAGCTTAGATACTAGCGGGAGTGTGGATGAGCAGTTCTTC	CASSLDTSGSVDEQFF
few	TRBV4-1	NA	17	TRBJ1-5	TGCGCCAGCAGCCTAACCCTCCTCAGGGGCGGCAATCAGCCCCAGCATTTT	CASSLTLLRGGNQPQHF
NA	TRBV10-2	TRBD1	15	TRBJ2-1	TGCGCCAGCAGTGATACAGGGGCAGGCTACAATGAGCAGTTCTTC	CASSDTGAGYNEQFF
NA	TRBV30	NA	14	TRBJ1-1	TGTGCCTGGGGACGGGCAGGGATCGGAACTGAAGCTTTCTTT	CAWGRAGIGTEAFF
NA	TRBV18	NA	16	TRBJ1-1	TGTGCCAGCTCACCTACAGGGATAAAGGGCAACACTGAAGCTTTCTTT	CASSPTGIKGNTEAFF
NA	TRBV3-1/TRBV3-2	NA	14	TRBJ1-1	TGTGCCGCTAGCTGGCTGGGCAAGGTCACTGAAGCTTTCTTT	CAASWLGKVTEAFF
NA	TRBV27	NA	13	TRBJ1-2	TGTGCCAGCAGTTCCCCGAGAACCTATGGCTACACCTTC	CASSSPRTYGYTF
NA	TRBV10-3	TRBD2	13	TRBJ2-7	TGTGCCATCAGTGATCAGCGGGAGTACGAGCAGTACTTC	CAISDQREYEQYF
few	TRBV11-1	TRBD1	14	TRBJ1-2	TGTGCCAGCAGCTTGGGACAGTCCAACTATGGCTACACCTTC	CASSLGQSNYGYTF
once	TRBV5-1	TRBD1	17	TRBJ2-6	TGCGCCAGCAGCTTGGGACAGGGGGCTGATGGGGCCAACGTCCTGACTTTC	CASSLGQGADGANVLTF
NA	TRBV7-2	TRBD1	16	TRBJ2-7	TGTGCCAGCAGCTTAAGAACTGGGACAGGGGGCCGGGAGCAGTACTTC	CASSLRTGTGGREQYF
once	TRBV7-2	NA	14	TRBJ1-2	TGTGCCAGCAGCGGGGGCAGGGGTAACTATGGCTACACCTTC	CASSGGRGNYGYTF
few	TRBV5-1	TRBD1	17	TRBJ2-5	TGCGCCAGCAGGCCCTACTCCGGGACAGGGGCAGGGGAGACCCAGTACTTC	CASRPYSGTGAGETQYF